These 8 T cell receptor beta chains originate from one sample sequenced in a study of identical twins. TCRdb passed the 5' RACE reads through MiXCR, listing each CDR3 protein once. This table holds about 690,000 distinct CDR3 sequences, 5.5% to 6.5% found once. Sequenced: naive T cells sorted from blood. The receptors originated from a man between 18 and 29 years old in good health.

This clonotype was recorded many times. The rearrangement links TRBV5-1 to TRBJ2-7; D perhaps matches TRBD1 (5 bases). V dropped 2 bases and J dropped 3 bases, with 12 bases sitting between them. This CDR3 has 14 amino acids. Germline CDR1 is SGHRS and CDR2 is YFSETQ. CDR3: CASSFQTAFYEQYV. The CDR3 DNA follows: TGCGCCAGCAGCTTTCAGACAGCTTTCTACGAGCAGTACGTC.

This clonotype was detected ten times or more. The chain is built from TRBV6-5 and TRBJ2-3; D is possibly TRBD2 (6 bases). In germline, CDR1 is MNHEY, CDR2 SVGAGI. The CDR3 runs 15 residues. The ends were cut back, 3 bases at V and 2 bases at J, with 12 bases in the middle. The CDR3 sequence: CASSYRDFSTDTQYF. The CDR3 region has the DNA TGTGCCAGCAGTTATCGGGACTTTTCCACAGATACGCAGTATTTT.

This clonotype was recorded at least ten times. The V call is TRBV6-1, the J call TRBJ2-7; 9 bases map to TRBD1. The CDR3 sequence is 12 residues long. J was trimmed by 3 bases and V by 10 bases; bases with no gene match: 4. Germline lookup yields CDR1 MNHNS and CDR2 SASEGT. CDR3 sequence (DNA): TGTGCCACTCGGACAGGGGACTACGAGCAGTACGTC. Its protein is CATRTGDYEQYV.

This clonotype was detected once. The gene calls are TRBV7-8 and TRBJ1-4; weak D call: TRBD1 (6 bases). V gave up 4 bases and J gave up 0 bases, with 12 bases separating them. There are 16 residues in the CDR3. Germline V CDR1 and CDR2: SGHVS, FQNEAQ. This chain's CDR3 is CASSSSRGATNEKLFF. In DNA form, the CDR3 reads TGTGCCAGCAGCTCCAGCAGGGGAGCAACTAATGAAAAACTGTTTTTT.

There are many counts of this clonotype. V and J are TRBV11-2 and TRBJ2-7; 7 bases line up with TRBD1. The trim removed 5 bases at V and 4 bases at J, leaving 5 bases unmatched. The CDR3 length is 13 residues. The germline V gene has CDR1 SGHAT and CDR2 FQNNGV. CDR3 in DNA: TGTGCCAGCAGCATCGGACAGGTGTACGAGCAGTACTTC. This encodes CASSIGQVYEQYF.

This clonotype was seen only a few times. In DNA, the CDR3 is TGCAGTGCTCTATTAGCGGAGACAGATACGCAGTATTTT. Translation gives CSALLAETDTQYF. The chain carries TRBV20-1 and TRBJ2-3, with D possibly TRBD2 on 6 matching bases. Trimming shortened V by 5 bases and J by 3 bases, and 12 bases separated the two germline ends. This CDR3 region has 13 residues. Germline lookup yields CDR1 DFQATT and CDR2 SNEGSKA (reference sequence).

This clonotype was counted at least ten times. The V gene is TRBV15, the J gene TRBJ2-1; possible D gene TRBD2, 5 bases. The germline V and J ends were trimmed by 1 base and 0 bases, with 7 bases remaining between them. In germline, CDR1 is LNHNV, CDR2 YYDKDF (reference sequence). CDR3 length: 15 residues. For the CDR3, the DNA is TGTGCCACCAGCAGAGGCGGGTTCTCCTACAATGAGCAGTTCTTC. Protein product: CATSRGGFSYNEQFF.

At least ten counts were recorded for this clonotype. The chain combines TRBV10-3 with TRBJ2-7; no reliable D call. V gave up 7 bases and J gave up 1 base, with 8 bases separating them. Germline V lookup: CDR1 ENHRY, CDR2 SYGVKD. The CDR3 has 12 residues. CDR3 sequence: CAITNGSYEQYF. CDR3 DNA sequence: TGTGCCATCACCAACGGTTCCTACGAGCAGTACTTC.